This T cell receptor (beta chain) emerged from a study of blood T cell repertoires in COVID-19. The overall study: COVID-19 samples, acute and convalescent, were from the United States, Italy and Spain. PBMCs, B-cell-depleted T cells, or T cells were the source of the cDNA or gDNA that made up the material.

Per the authors' pipeline: How many nucleated cells were present was estimated from reference gene primer amplification. TCRdb keeps only in-frame clones here, not all; method: immunoSEQ multiplex PCR. V and J calls plus clone size are reproduced from that table; the DNA served to infer D and trimming. The table shows roughly 190,000 clones, with 90% occurring only once. Trimming at V came to 10 bases and at J to 6 bases, leaving 11 bases not matched to a gene. The CDR3 totals 15 residues. The germline V gene encodes CDR1 SNHLY and CDR2 FYNNEI. Input material: peripheral blood. The sequence came from a man aged 45 to 65 with acute or convalescent COVID-19. The rearrangement uses TRBV2 and TRBJ1-4; 10 bases are a match to TRBD1. The CDR3 spells CATGNPGTGDEKLFF. The CDR3 bases are TGTGCCACAGGGAACCCCGGGACAGGGGATGAAAAACTGTTTTTT.